The table lists the clone carrying this T cell receptor (beta chain) with many counts. Its antigen is not known. This specimen belongs to a study of T-cell memory formation after mild COVID-19. The overall study: TCR clusters were mostly donor specific. Study-wide results and limits: A second wave expanding day 15 to 37 was CD4+-biased; contracting clones were balanced. Contracting CD4+ clones lay largely in CM and EM, with CD8+ ones residing in EMRA.

The CDR3 covers 14 residues. Trimming left V 4 bases short and J 1 base short, with 11 bases between. In germline, CDR1 is SGHTA, CDR2 FQGNSA. 5'RACE primed from the constant segment yielded TCR alpha and TCR beta cDNA libraries bearing sample barcodes and UMIs. TCRdb itself ran the 5' RACE reads through MiXCR, one entry per CDR3 protein. Of a few hundred thousand distinct CDR3 sequences in the sample, approximately 9% were seen once. Sequencing input: PBMCs or a T cell subset sorted from them (not recorded which). The source is a man between 18 and 35 years old who had mild COVID-19 (a few samples of this study predate the infection). Cell type and time point are not known. The chain is built from TRBV7-2 and TRBJ2-7; possible D gene TRBD2, 7 bases. In nucleotides, the CDR3 is TGTGCCAGCAGCTGGGGAGGGGGATCCTACGAGCAGTACTTC. Protein sequence: CASSWGGGSYEQYF. Looking up the rest from reference TRBV7-2 and TRBJ2-7 gives the full variable domain: GAGVSQSPSNKVTEKGKDVELRCDPISGHTALYWYRQSLGQGLEFLIYFQGNSAPDKSGLPSDRFSAERTGGSVSTLTIQRTQQEDSAVYLCASSWGGGSYEQYFGPGTRLTVT.